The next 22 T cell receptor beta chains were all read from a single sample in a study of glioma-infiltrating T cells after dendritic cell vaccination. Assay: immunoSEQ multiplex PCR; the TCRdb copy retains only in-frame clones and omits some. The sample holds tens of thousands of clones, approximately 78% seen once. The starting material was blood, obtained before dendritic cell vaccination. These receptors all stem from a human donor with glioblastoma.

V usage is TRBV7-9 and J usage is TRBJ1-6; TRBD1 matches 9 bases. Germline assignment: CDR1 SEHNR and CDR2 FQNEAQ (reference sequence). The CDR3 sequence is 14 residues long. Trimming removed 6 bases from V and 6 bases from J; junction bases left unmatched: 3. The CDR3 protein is CASSSTGGNSPLHF. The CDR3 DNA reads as TGTGCCAGCAGTTCGACAGGGGGTAATTCACCCCTCCACTTT.

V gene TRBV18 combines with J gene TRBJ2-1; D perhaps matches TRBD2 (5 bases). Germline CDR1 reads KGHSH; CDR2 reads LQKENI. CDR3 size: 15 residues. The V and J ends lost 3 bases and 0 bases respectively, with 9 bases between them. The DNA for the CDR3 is TGTGCCAGCTCACCTTCGGGGATCTCCTACAATGAGCAGTTCTTC. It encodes CASSPSGISYNEQFF.

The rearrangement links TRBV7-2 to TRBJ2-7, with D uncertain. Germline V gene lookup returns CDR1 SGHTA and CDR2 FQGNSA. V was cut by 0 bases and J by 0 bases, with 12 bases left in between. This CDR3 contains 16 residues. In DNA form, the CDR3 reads TGTGCCAGCAGCTTAGCGCTTCTAGGAAGCTCCTACGAGCAGTACTTC. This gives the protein CASSLALLGSSYEQYF.

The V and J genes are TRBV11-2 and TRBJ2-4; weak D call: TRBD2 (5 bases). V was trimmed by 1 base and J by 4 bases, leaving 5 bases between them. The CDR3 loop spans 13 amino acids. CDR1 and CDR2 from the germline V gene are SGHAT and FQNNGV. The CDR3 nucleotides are TGTGCCAGCAGCTTAGGCGGGAAAAACATTCAGTACTTC. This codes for CASSLGGKNIQYF.

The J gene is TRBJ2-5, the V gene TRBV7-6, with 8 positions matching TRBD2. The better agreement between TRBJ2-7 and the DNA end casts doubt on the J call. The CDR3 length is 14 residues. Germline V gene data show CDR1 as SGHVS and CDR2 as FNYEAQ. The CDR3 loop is CASSLGGSGAEQYF. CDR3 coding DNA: TGTGCCAGCAGCTTAGGTGGTAGCGGGGCCGAGCAGTACTTC.

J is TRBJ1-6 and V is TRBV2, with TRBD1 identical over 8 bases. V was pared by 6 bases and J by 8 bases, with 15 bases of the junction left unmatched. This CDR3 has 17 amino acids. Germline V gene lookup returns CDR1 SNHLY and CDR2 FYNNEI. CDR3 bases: TGTGCCAGCAGCGGGGACAGGCTGAGAGGATGGGATTCACCCCTCCACTTT. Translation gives CASSGDRLRGWDSPLHF.

In nucleotides, the CDR3 is TGTGCCAGCAGTTTTTTGCAGGGGGTAATTTACGAGCAGTACTTC. Translated: CASSFLQGVIYEQYF. V gene TRBV28 combines with J gene TRBJ2-5, with 7 bases that match TRBD1. The J call may not be correct, given that the DNA end is closer to TRBJ2-7. Germline assignment: CDR1 MDHEN and CDR2 SYDVKM. The CDR3 contains 15 residues.

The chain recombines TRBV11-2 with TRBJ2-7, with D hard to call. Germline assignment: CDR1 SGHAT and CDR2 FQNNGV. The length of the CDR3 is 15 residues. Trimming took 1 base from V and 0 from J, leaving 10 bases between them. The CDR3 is CASSLGLMTSYEQYF. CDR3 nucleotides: TGTGCCAGCAGCTTAGGACTGATGACCTCCTACGAGCAGTACTTC.

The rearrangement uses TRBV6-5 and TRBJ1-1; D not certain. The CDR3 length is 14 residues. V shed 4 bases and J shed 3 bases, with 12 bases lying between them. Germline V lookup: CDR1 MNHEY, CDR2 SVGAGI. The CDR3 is CASSSATRYTEAFF. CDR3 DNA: TGTGCCAGCAGTTCCGCAACCAGATACACTGAAGCTTTCTTT.

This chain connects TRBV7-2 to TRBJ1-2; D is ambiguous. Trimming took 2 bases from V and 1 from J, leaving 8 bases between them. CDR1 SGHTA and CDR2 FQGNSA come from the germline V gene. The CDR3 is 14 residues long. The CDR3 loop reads CASSLFGDNYGYTF. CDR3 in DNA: TGTGCCAGCAGCTTATTCGGGGATAACTATGGCTACACCTTC. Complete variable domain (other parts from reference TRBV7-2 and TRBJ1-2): GAGVSQSPSNKVTEKGKDVELRCDPISGHTALYWYRQSLGQGLEFLIYFQGNSAPDKSGLPSDRFSAERTGGSVSTLTIQRTQQEDSAVYLCASSLFGDNYGYTFGSGTRLTVV.

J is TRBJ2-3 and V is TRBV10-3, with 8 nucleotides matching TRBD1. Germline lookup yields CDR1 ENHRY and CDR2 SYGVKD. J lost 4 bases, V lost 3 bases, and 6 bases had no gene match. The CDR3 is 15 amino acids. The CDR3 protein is CAISDWQGASDTQYF. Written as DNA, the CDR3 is TGTGCCATCAGTGATTGGCAGGGGGCTTCAGATACGCAGTATTTT.

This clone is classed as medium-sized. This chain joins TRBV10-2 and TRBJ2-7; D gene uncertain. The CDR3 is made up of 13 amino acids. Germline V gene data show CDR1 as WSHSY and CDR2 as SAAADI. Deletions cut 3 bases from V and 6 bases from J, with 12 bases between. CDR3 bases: TGCGCCAGCAGTGATCAACCCAGTGGCGAGCAGTACTTC. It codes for CASSDQPSGEQYF.

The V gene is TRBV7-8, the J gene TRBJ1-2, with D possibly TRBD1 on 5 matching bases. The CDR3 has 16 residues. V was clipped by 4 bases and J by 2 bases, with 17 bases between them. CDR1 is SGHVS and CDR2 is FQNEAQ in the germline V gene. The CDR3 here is CASSSRRGRDNYGYTF. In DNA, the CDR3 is TGTGCCAGCAGCTCACGGCGGGGCAGGGACAACTATGGCTACACCTTC.

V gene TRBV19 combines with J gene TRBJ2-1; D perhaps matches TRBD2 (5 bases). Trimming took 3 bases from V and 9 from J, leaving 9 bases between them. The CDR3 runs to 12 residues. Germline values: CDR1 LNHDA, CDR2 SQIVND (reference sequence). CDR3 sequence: CASSILGIEQFF. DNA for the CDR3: TGTGCCAGTAGTATTCTCGGGATTGAGCAGTTCTTC.

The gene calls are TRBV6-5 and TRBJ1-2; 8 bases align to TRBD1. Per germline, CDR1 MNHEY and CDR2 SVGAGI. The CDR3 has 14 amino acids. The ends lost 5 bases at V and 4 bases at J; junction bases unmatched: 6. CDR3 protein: CASSVDRVRYGYTF. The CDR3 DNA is TGTGCCAGCAGTGTGGACAGGGTGCGCTATGGCTACACCTTC.

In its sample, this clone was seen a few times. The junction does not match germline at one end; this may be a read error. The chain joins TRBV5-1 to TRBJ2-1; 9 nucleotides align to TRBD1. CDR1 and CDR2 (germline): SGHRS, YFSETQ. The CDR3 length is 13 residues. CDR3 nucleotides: TGCGCCAGCAGCTTGCGGGACAGGGCTCCCGGGGTCTTC. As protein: CASSLRDRAPGVF.

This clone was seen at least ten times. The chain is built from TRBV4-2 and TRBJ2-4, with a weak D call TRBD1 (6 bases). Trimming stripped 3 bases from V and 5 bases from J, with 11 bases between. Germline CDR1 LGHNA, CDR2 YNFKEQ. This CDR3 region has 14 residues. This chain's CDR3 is CASSHRDIQNIQYF. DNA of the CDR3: TGTGCCAGCAGCCACCGGGACATACAAAACATTCAGTACTTC.

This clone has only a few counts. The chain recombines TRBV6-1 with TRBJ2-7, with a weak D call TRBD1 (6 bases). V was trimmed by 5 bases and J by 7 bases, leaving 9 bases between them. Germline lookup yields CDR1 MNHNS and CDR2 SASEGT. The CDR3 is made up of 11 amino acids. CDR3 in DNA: TGTGCCAGCAGTTTAACAGGGGAGCAGTACTTC. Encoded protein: CASSLTGEQYF.

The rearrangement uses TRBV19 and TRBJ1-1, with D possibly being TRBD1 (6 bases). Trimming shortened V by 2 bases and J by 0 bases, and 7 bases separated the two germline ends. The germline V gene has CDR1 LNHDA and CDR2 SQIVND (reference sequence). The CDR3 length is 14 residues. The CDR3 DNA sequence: TGTGCCAGTAGTATACAGGGGTTGAACACTGAAGCTTTCTTT. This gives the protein CASSIQGLNTEAFF.

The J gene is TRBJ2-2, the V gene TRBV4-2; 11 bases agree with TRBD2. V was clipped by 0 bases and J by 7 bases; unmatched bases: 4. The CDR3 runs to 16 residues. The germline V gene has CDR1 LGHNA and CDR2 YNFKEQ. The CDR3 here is CASSQELAGGNGELFF. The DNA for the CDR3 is TGTGCCAGCAGCCAAGAGCTAGCGGGGGGTAACGGGGAGCTGTTTTTT.

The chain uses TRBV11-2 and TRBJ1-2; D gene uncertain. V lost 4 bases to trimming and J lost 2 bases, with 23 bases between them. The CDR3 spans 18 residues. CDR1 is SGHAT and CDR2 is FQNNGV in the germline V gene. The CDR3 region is CASSSLVPYKSGNYGYTF. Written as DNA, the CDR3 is TGTGCCAGCAGCTCATTAGTCCCTTACAAATCAGGAAACTATGGCTACACCTTC.

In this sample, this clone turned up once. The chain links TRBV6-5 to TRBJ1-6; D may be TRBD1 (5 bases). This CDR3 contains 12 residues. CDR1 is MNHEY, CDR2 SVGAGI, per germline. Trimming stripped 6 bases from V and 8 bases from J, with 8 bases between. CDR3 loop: CASRRRDSPLHF. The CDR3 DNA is TGTGCCAGCAGACGCAGGGATTCACCCCTCCACTTT.